The source of this T cell receptor (beta chain) is a study of T-cell memory formation after mild COVID-19. Study observations and caveats: The study found balanced CD4/CD8 in clones contracting day 15 to 85 and a CD4+ lean in later expanders. Memory cells collected pre-infection included some clones that later responded, suggesting cross-reactive memory joined.

With respect to this clonotype: What it recognizes is unknown.

This CDR3 has 14 residues. Germline V gives CDR1 SGHTA, CDR2 FQGNSA. J gave up 9 bases and V 4 bases, and 6 bases lay outside the gene matches. It was 5'RACE with constant-segment primers that produced the TCR alpha and TCR beta cDNA libraries, which carried sample barcodes and UMIs. Via MiXCR, TCRdb re-called the 5' RACE reads, giving one row per CDR3 protein. The table shows 250,000 to 350,000 distinct CDR3 sequences, with around a sixth occurring only once. The sequenced sample was PBMCs or a T cell subset sorted from them (not recorded which). The receptor was derived from a man between 18 and 35 years old who had mild COVID-19 (a few samples of this study predate the infection). Cell type and time point are not known. The chain carries TRBV7-2 and TRBJ2-2; 9 bases are a match to TRBD1. The DNA of the CDR3 is TGTGCCAGCAGCTATGGACAGGGGTTAAGGGAGCTGTTTTTT. This translates into CASSYGQGLRELFF. Supplemented by reference TRBV7-2 and TRBJ2-2, the full variable domain reads GAGVSQSPSNKVTEKGKDVELRCDPISGHTALYWYRQSLGQGLEFLIYFQGNSAPDKSGLPSDRFSAERTGGSVSTLTIQRTQQEDSAVYLCASSYGQGLRELFFGEGSRLTVL.